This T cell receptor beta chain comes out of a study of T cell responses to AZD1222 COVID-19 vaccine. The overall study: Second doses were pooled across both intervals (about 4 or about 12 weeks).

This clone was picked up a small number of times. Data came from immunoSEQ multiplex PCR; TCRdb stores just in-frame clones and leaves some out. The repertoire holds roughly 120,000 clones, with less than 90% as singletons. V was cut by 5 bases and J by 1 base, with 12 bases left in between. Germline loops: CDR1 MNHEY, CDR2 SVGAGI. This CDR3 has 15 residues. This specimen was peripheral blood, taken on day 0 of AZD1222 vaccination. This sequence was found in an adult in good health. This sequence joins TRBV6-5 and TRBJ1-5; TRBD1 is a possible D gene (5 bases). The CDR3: CASSPTWGSNQPQHF. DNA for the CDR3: TGTGCCAGCAGTCCCACTTGGGGGAGCAATCAGCCCCAGCATTTT.